These 5 T cell receptor beta chains came from one sample sequenced in a study of blood T cell repertoires in COVID-19. Clones were read by immunoSEQ multiplex PCR, and TCRdb kept only the in-frame ones, dropping some. The profile shows 56,000 or so clones, around 86% of them singletons. The sample taken for sequencing was peripheral blood. Source of these receptors: a human donor in a cohort sampled during active COVID-19.

The chain uses TRBV14 and TRBJ1-2, with D uncertain. Deletions cut 0 bases from V and 8 bases from J, with 13 bases between. The CDR3 is 14 residues long. CDR1 SGHDN and CDR2 FVKESK come from the germline V gene. CDR3 sequence reads: CASSQDVTPRGYTF. CDR3 sequence (DNA): TGTGCCAGCAGCCAAGATGTAACCCCTAGGGGCTACACCTTC.

This clone has only a few counts. The genes are TRBV5-4 and TRBJ2-7, with no clear D. Germline V gene sequence: CDR1 SGHNT, CDR2 YYREEE (reference sequence). V shed 0 bases and J shed 0 bases, with 10 bases lying between them. CDR3 length: 15 residues. This CDR3 is CASSLARSLSYEQYF. CDR3 nucleotides: TGTGCCAGCAGCTTGGCGCGATCTCTCTCCTACGAGCAGTACTTC.

The chain couples TRBV2 to TRBJ2-5; 9 bases match TRBD2. Germline V gene sequence: CDR1 SNHLY, CDR2 FYNNEI. The V gene end was trimmed by 5 bases and the J gene end by 0 bases; junction bases not matched to a gene: 13. This CDR3 comprises 18 residues. CDR3: CASSRGVVAGANQETQYF. The DNA for the CDR3 is TGTGCCAGCAGTCGAGGGGTGGTAGCGGGGGCCAACCAAGAGACCCAGTACTTC.

This clone came up a few times. This sequence joins TRBV2 and TRBJ2-2; the match to TRBD1 covers 7 bases. After removal of 5 bases from V and 5 bases from J, the junction contained 8 bases not matched to a gene. This CDR3 is built from 15 residues. The germline V gene has CDR1 SNHLY and CDR2 FYNNEI. Here the CDR3 reads CASSSQGQITGELFF. The CDR3 nucleotides are TGTGCCAGCAGTTCCCAGGGACAGATAACCGGGGAGCTGTTTTTT.

This sequence joins TRBV18 and TRBJ1-4, with 8 bases lining up with TRBD1. V was pared by 4 bases and J by 7 bases, with 5 bases of the junction left unmatched. CDR3 length: 14 residues. Germline V gene lookup returns CDR1 KGHSH and CDR2 LQKENI. Here the CDR3 DNA reads TGTGCCAGCTCACGGGTGACAGGGGTTGAAAAACTGTTTTTT. This sequence encodes CASSRVTGVEKLFF. Combining the CDR3 with reference TRBV18 and TRBJ1-4 gives the whole variable domain NAGVMQNPRHLVRRRGQEARLRCSPMKGHSHVYWYRQLPEEGLKFMVYLQKENIIDESGMPKERFSAEFPKEGPSILRIQQVVRGDSAAYFCASSRVTGVEKLFFGSGTQLSVL.